These 8 T cell receptor beta chains were sequenced from one sample in a study of early T cells in non-severe SARS-CoV-2 infection. TCRdb re-derived calls from the 5' RACE reads in MiXCR, one entry per CDR3 protein. This repertoire shows 25,000 to 35,000 distinct CDR3 sequences, approximately 6% found once; its top ten account for approximately 12%. Source material: whole blood. The receptors stem from an adult who was a healthcare worker with PCR-confirmed SARS-CoV-2 infection or an uninfected control (not recorded which).

This clonotype was counted at least ten times. The chain links TRBV24-1 to TRBJ2-5, with D tentatively TRBD1 (6 bases). V was cut by 9 bases and J by 4 bases, with 14 bases left in between. CDR3 length equals 13 residues. Per germline, CDR1 KGHDR and CDR2 SFDVKD. In nucleotides, the CDR3 is TGTGCCACCTCGACTGGGGGCAGAGAGACCCAGTACTTC. Translated: CATSTGGRETQYF.

This clonotype was seen many times. The rearrangement joins TRBV28 to TRBJ2-5; D is possibly TRBD1 or TRBD2 (5 bases each). V lost 2 bases and J 7 bases, leaving 17 bases between the germline ends. This CDR3 region has 15 residues. Germline V gene lookup returns CDR1 MDHEN and CDR2 SYDVKM. CDR3 sequence: CASSLIRGEKATQYF. The CDR3 DNA sequence: TGTGCCAGCAGTTTAATCCGAGGGGAGAAGGCGACCCAGTACTTC.

The rearrangement uses TRBV5-1 and TRBJ1-2; TRBD1 might be the D (6 bases). The CDR3 is 15 residues long. CDR1 is SGHRS, CDR2 YFSETQ, per germline. The ends were cut back, 4 bases at V and 7 bases at J, with 20 bases in the middle. The CDR3 region has the DNA TGCGCCAGCAGCAATACCGGGACAACCTACGGTGGCTACACCTTC. Its translation: CASSNTGTTYGGYTF.

This clonotype was recorded many times. V usage is TRBV9 and J usage is TRBJ1-6; no clear D. Germline lookup yields CDR1 SGDLS and CDR2 YYNGEE. The CDR3 contains 16 residues. Between the trimmed V and J ends, which lost 3 bases and 5 bases, there was a span of 15 bases. CDR3 protein: CASSGPPHRNNSPLHF. CDR3 bases: TGTGCCAGCAGCGGACCGCCGCACAGAAATAATTCACCCCTCCACTTT.

Comments on this clonotype: This may arise from a read error, as a much more abundant clone is one base away. It is likely a read error, because the conserved phenylalanine at the end of the CDR3 is missing. The chain combines TRBV10-3 with TRBJ1-2, with D perhaps matching TRBD1 (6 bases). V dropped 6 bases and J dropped 6 bases, with 11 bases sitting between them. The CDR3 length is 12 residues. From germline, CDR1 is ENHRY and CDR2 SYGVKD. The DNA of the CDR3 is TGTGCCATCAGCCCAGGGGTGGATGGCTACACCTCC. As protein: CAISPGVDGYTS.

This clonotype was detected a few times. This sequence joins TRBV20-1 and TRBJ1-2; D uncertain. The CDR3 totals 13 residues. Germline V gene data show CDR1 as DFQATT and CDR2 as SNEGSKA (reference sequence). Trimming shortened V by 3 bases and J by 0 bases, and 8 bases separated the two germline ends. Written as DNA, the CDR3 is TGCAGTGCTAGTGGCAGCTCTAACTATGGCTACACCTTC. Translating gives CSASGSSNYGYTF.

This clonotype was observed at least ten times. V and J are TRBV10-3 and TRBJ2-5, with 8 bases fitting TRBD2. Germline-derived CDR1 and CDR2 are ENHRY and SYGVKD. Germline trimming cut 10 bases from V and 2 bases from J; bases unmatched to any gene: 9. There are 14 residues in the CDR3. Here the CDR3 DNA reads TGTGCCACCGGGGGCGCGGGGGGTCAAGAGACCCAGTACTTC. Its translation is CATGGAGGQETQYF.

This clonotype was seen at least ten times. CDR3 amino acids: CASSAQQGGNEQFF. The CDR3 nucleotides are TGTGCCAGCAGTGCCCAGCAGGGGGGCAATGAGCAGTTCTTC. The chain has TRBV6-4 and TRBJ2-1, with a tentative D call TRBD1 (7 bases). The CDR3 contains 14 residues. Germline CDR1 MRHNA, CDR2 SNTAGT. Trimming removed 4 bases from V and 6 bases from J, with 13 bases in between.